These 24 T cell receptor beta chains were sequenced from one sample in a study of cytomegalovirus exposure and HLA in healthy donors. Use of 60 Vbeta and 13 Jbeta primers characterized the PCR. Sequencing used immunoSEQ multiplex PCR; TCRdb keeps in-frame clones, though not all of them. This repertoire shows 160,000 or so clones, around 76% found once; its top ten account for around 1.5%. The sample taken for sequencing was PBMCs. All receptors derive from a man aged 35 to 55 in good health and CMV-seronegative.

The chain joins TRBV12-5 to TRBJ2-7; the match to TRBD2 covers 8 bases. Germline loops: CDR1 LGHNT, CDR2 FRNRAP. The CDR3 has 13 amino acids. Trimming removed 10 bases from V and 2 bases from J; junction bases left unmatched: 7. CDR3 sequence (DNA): TGTGCTATCCTGACTAGCGTCGCCTACGAGCAGTACTTC. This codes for CAILTSVAYEQYF.

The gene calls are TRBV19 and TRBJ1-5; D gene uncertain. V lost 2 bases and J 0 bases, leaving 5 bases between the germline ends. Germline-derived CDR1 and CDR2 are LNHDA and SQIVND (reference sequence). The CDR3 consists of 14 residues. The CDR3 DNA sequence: TGTGCCAGTAGTATATCCAATAGCAATCAGCCCCAGCATTTT. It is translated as CASSISNSNQPQHF.

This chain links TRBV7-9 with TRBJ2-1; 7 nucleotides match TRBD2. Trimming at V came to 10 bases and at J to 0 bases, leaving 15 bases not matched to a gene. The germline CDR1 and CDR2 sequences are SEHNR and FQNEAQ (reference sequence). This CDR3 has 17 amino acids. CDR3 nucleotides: TGTGCCATACTAAAGGCGTCTAGCGGAGTCTCCTACAATGAGCAGTTCTTC. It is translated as CAILKASSGVSYNEQFF. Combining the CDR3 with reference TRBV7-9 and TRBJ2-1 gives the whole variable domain DTGVSQNPRHKITKRGQNVTFRCDPISEHNRLYWYRQTLGQGPEFLTYFQNEAQLEKSRLLSDRFSAERPKGSFSTLEIQRTEQGDSAMYLCAILKASSGVSYNEQFFGPGTRLTVL.

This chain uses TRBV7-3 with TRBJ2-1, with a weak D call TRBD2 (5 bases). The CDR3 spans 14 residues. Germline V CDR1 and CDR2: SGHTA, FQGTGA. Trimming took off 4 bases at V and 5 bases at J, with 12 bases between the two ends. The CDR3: CASSSPPGDNEQFF. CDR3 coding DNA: TGTGCCAGCAGCTCCCCCCCCGGGGACAATGAGCAGTTCTTC.

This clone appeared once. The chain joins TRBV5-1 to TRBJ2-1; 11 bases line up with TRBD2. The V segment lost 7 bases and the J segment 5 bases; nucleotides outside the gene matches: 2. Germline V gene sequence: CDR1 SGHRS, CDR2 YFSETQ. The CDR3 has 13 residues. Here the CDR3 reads CASGGLADNEQFF. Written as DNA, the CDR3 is TGCGCCAGCGGGGGACTAGCGGACAATGAGCAGTTCTTC.

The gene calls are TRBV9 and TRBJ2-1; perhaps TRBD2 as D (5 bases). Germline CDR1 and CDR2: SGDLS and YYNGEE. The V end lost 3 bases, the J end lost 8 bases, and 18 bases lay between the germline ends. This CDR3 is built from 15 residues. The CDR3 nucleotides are TGTGCCAGCAGCGCCGGACTGCTAGTTGGGCATGAGCAGTTCTTC. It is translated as CASSAGLLVGHEQFF.

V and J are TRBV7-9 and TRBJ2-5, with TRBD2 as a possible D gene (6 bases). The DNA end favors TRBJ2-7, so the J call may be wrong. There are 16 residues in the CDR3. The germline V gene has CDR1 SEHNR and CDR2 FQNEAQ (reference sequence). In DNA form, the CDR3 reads TGTGCCAGCAGCACCCGCGGAGGGGCATTAGCTCACGAGCAGTACTTC. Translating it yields CASSTRGGALAHEQYF.

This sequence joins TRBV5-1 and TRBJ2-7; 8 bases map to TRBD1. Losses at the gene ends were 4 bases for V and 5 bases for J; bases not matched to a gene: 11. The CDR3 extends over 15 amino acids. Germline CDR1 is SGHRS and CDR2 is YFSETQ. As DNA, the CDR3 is TGCGCCAGCAGCACCGTATCAGGGGGCCAGGACGAGCAGTACTTC. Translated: CASSTVSGGQDEQYF. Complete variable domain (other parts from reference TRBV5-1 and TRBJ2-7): KAGVTQTPRYLIKTRGQQVTLSCSPISGHRSVSWYQQTPGQGLQFLFEYFSETQRNKGNFPGRFSGRQFSNSRSEMNVSTLELGDSALYLCASSTVSGGQDEQYFGPGTRLTVT.

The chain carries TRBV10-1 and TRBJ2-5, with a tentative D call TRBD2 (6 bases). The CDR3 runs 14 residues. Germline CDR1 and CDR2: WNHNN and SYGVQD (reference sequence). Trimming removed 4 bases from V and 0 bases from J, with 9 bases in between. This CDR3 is CASSGRDYQETQYF. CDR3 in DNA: TGCGCCAGCAGTGGCCGGGACTACCAAGAGACCCAGTACTTC.

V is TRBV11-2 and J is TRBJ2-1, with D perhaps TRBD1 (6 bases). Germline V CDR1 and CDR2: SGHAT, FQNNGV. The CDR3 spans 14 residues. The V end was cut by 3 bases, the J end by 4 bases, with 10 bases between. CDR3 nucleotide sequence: TGTGCCAGCAGCTTTAGACAGGCTTACAATGAGCAGTTCTTC. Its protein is CASSFRQAYNEQFF.

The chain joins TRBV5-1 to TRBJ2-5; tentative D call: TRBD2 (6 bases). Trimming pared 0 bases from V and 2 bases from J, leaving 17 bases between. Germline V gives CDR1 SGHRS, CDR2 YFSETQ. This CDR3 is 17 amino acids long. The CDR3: CASSLGVGSSVQETQYF. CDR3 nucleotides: TGCGCCAGCAGCTTGGGAGTGGGGTCTAGCGTTCAAGAGACCCAGTACTTC. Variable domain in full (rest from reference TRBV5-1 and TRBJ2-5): KAGVTQTPRYLIKTRGQQVTLSCSPISGHRSVSWYQQTPGQGLQFLFEYFSETQRNKGNFPGRFSGRQFSNSRSEMNVSTLELGDSALYLCASSLGVGSSVQETQYFGPGTRLLVL.

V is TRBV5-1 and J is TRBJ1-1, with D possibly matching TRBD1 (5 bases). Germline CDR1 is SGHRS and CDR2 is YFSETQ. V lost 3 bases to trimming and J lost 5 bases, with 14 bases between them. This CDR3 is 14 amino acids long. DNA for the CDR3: TGCGCCAGCAGCTGGGGGGATGTAGAGACTGAAGCTTTCTTT. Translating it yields CASSWGDVETEAFF.

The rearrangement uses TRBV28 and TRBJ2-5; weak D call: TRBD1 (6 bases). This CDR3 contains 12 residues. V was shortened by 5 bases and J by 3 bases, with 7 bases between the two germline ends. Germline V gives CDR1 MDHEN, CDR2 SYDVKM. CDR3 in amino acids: CASSTGKETQYF. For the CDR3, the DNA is TGTGCCAGCAGTACAGGGAAAGAGACCCAGTACTTC.

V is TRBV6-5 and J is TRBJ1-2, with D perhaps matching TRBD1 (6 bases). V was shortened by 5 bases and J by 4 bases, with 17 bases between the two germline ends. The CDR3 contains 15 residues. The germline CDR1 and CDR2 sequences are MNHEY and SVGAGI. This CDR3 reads CASSPGGAAGYGYTF. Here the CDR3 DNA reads TGTGCCAGCAGTCCCGGGGGGGCCGCTGGCTATGGCTACACCTTC.

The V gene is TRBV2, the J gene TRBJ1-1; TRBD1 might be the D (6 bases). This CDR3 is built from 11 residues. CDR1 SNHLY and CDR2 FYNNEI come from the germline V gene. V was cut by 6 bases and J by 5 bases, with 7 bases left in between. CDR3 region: CASSQGTEAFF. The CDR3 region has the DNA TGTGCCAGCAGCCAGGGGACTGAAGCTTTCTTT.

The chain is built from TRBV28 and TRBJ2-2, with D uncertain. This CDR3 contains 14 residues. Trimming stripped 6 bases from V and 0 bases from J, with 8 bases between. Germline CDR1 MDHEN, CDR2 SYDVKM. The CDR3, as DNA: TGTGCCAGCAGCCCCGTTACGAACACCGGGGAGCTGTTTTTT. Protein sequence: CASSPVTNTGELFF.

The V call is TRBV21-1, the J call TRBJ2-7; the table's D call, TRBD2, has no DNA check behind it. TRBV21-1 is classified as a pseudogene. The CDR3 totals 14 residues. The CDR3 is CARIPPRERYEQYV. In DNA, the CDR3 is TGTGCCAGGATCCCTCCCCGGGAGAGATACGAGCAGTACGTC.

The CDR3 DNA sequence: TGTGCCAGTATGGGGCTGCGCGCTGAAAAACTGTTTTTT. Translated, it gives CASMGLRAEKLFF. The chain joins TRBV19 to TRBJ1-4; a weak D match, TRBD1 (5 bases). V was pared by 7 bases and J by 7 bases, with 13 bases between. The CDR3 totals 13 residues. The V gene's germline CDR1 is LNHDA and CDR2 SQIVND (reference sequence).

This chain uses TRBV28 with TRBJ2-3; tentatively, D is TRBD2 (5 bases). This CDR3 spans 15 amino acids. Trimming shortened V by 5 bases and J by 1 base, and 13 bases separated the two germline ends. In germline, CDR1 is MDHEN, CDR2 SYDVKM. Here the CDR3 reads CASSTLSGGTDTQYF. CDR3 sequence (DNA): TGTGCCAGCAGTACCCTCTCCGGGGGCACAGATACGCAGTATTTT.

CDR3 protein: CASSLGPRDYEQYV. In nucleotides, the CDR3 is TGTGCCAGCAGCTTGGGGCCGAGGGACTACGAGCAGTACGTC. V is TRBV5-4 and J is TRBJ2-7; D may be TRBD2 (5 bases). The V end was cut by 0 bases, the J end by 3 bases, with 10 bases between. The CDR3 covers 14 residues. The germline gives CDR1 SGHNT, CDR2 YYREEE (reference sequence).

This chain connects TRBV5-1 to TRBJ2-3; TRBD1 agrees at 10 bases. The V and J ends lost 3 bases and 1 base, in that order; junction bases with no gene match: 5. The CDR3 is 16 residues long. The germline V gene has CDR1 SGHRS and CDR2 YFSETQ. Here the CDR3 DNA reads TGCGCCAGCAGCTCGGGGGACAGGGGAGGCACAGATACGCAGTATTTT. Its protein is CASSSGDRGGTDTQYF.

The CDR3 nucleotides are TGTGCCAGCAGTTTTCGAGGCTCTGGAAACACCATATATTTT. The encoded protein is CASSFRGSGNTIYF. V usage is TRBV27 and J usage is TRBJ1-3, with D uncertain. The germline V and J ends were trimmed by 3 bases and 0 bases, with 6 bases remaining between them. The germline V gene encodes CDR1 MNHEY and CDR2 SMNVEV (reference sequence). The length of the CDR3 is 14 residues.

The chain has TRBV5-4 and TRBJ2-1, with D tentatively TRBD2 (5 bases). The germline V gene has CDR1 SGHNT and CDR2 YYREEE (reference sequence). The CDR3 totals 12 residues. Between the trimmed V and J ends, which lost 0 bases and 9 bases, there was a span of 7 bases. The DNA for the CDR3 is TGTGCCAGCAGCTTGGAAGGGAGTGAGCAGTTCTTC. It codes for CASSLEGSEQFF.

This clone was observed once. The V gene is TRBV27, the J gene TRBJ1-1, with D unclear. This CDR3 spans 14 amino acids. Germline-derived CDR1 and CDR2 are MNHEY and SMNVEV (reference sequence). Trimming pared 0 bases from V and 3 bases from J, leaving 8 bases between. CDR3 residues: CASSLSASYTEAFF. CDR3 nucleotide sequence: TGTGCCAGCAGTTTATCGGCCTCGTACACTGAAGCTTTCTTT.